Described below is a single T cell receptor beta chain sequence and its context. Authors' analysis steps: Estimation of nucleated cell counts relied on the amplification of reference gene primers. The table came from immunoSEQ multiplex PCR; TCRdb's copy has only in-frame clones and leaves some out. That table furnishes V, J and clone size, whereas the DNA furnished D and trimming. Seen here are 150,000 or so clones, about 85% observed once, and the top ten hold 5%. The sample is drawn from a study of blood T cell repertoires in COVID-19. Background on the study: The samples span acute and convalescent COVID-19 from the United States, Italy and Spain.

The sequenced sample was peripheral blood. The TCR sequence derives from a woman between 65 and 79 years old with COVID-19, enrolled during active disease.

As DNA, the CDR3 is TGTGCCAGCAGTCCGACGGGATACACTGAAGCTTTCTTT. Translating gives CASSPTGYTEAFF. This sequence joins TRBV6-5 and TRBJ1-1; the D is unclear. V was clipped by 5 bases and J by 3 bases, with 10 bases between them. The CDR3 consists of 13 residues. Germline CDR1 reads MNHEY; CDR2 reads SVGAGI.